This T cell receptor (beta chain) is from a study of cytomegalovirus exposure and HLA in healthy donors. Study-level information: Clustering assigned about 79% of the approximately 400 genotyped donors to the Caucasian-associated ancestry cluster. Notes on the study in general: Earlier findings revealed that most TCR beta V segments proved productive either about 90% or about 30% of the time. Apart from CMV serostatus, no immune exposure information was available.

V lost 4 bases and J lost 0, with 12 bases in between. Per the germline V gene, CDR1 is SGDLS and CDR2 is YYNGEE. CDR3 size: 15 residues. PCR was performed using 60 Vbeta and 13 Jbeta primers. Clones were read by immunoSEQ multiplex PCR, and TCRdb kept only the in-frame ones, dropping some. Of 160,000 or so clones in the sample, around 77% were seen once. With regard to this clone: Its antigen is unknown.

Material for sequencing was PBMCs. The clonotype was recovered from a man aged 55 to 70 in good health and CMV-seronegative. The chain recombines TRBV9 with TRBJ2-3; D remains unclear. CDR3 nucleotides: TGTGCCAGCAGCCCCATGCGTACCAGCACAGATACGCAGTATTTT. Amino acid sequence: CASSPMRTSTDTQYF.